One TCR beta chain is described in this entry. In germline, CDR1 is SGHAT, CDR2 FQNNGV. The CDR3 runs 12 residues. V gave up 8 bases and J gave up 2 bases, with 9 bases separating them. TCRdb keeps only in-frame clones here, not all; method: immunoSEQ multiplex PCR. The sample holds fewer than 40,000 clones; around 93% are singletons and the top ten take about 0.33%. This record comes from a study of T cell changes during pregnancy in multiple sclerosis. The chain carries TRBV11-2 and TRBJ2-5; D is unclear. This material consisted of CD4+ T cells from peripheral blood mononuclear cells, taken after pregnancy. The sequence came from a female donor with multiple sclerosis, enrolled in a pregnancy study. The CDR3 region has the DNA TGTGCCAGCTCTGTAGTTCAAGAGACCCAGTACTTC. Its translation: CASSVVQETQYF.